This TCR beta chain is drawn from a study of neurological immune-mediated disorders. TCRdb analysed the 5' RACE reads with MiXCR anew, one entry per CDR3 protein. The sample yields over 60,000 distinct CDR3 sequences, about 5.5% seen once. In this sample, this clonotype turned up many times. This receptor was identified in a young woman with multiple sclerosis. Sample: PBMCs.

The CDR3 spells CASSLDRAATDTQYF. The CDR3 bases are TGCGCCAGCAGCTTGGATCGAGCCGCGACAGATACGCAGTATTTT. The rearrangement links TRBV5-1 to TRBJ2-3, with unresolved D. CDR1 and CDR2 (germline): SGHRS, YFSETQ. V was shortened by 0 bases and J by 3 bases, with 11 bases between the two germline ends. This CDR3 region has 15 residues.